These T cell receptor beta chains were read from a single sample in a study of T cells in Graves' hyperthyroidism and ophthalmopathy. TCRdb redid the calling of the multiplex PCR reads with MiXCR, one entry per CDR3 protein. The table shows fewer than 650,000 distinct CDR3 sequences, with over 35% occurring only once. Sequenced input: peripheral blood or thyroid tissue (not recorded which). The receptors were gathered from an adult woman with Graves' disease, either hyperthyroidism or ophthalmopathy (not recorded which). The CDR3 runs from the conserved cysteine through the conserved F or W. A D gene is named only where the DNA matches it firmly. Size is stated for part of the rows, as once, few or many counts, or as a class when the clone is expanded.

cdr3_length j_call d_call clone_size v_call cdr3_nt cdr3_aa
15 TRBJ1-5 - - TRBV7-3 TGCGCCAGCAGCCAAGATCAGTCAACCAATCAGCCCCAGCATTTT CASSQDQSTNQPQHF
12 TRBJ1-6 - many TRBV2 TGTGCCAGCAGCCCGGGGCTTTCACCCCTCCACTTT CASSPGLSPLHF
12 TRBJ2-7 - few TRBV30 TGTGCCTGGAGTGCGGGTGCCTACGAGCAGTACTTC CAWSAGAYEQYF
13 TRBJ1-5 - - TRBV20-1 TGCAGTGCTAGAGTCCAGGGAGATCAGCCCCAGCATTTT CSARVQGDQPQHF
17 TRBJ1-2 - - TRBV5-1 TGCGCCAGCAGCTTGGTGGGCAGTGCGGGACATCGAAATGGCTACACCTTC CASSLVGSAGHRNGYTF
14 TRBJ2-2 - - TRBV9 TGTGCCAGCAGCGTAGCGGGGTCGGCCGGGGAGCTGTTTTTT CASSVAGSAGELFF
13 TRBJ2-7 - - TRBV19 TGTGCCAGTAGCGGGGCGGCGGGATACGAGCAGCACTTC CASSGAAGYEQHF
12 TRBJ2-7 - - TRBV10-3 TGTGCCTGGAATTCACCGCACTACGAGCAGTACTTC CAWNSPHYEQYF
15 TRBJ1-2 TRBD1 few TRBV10-3 TGTGCCATCAGGGGAGGACAGGGTACAAACTATGGCTACACCTTC CAIRGGQGTNYGYTF
16 TRBJ2-6 TRBD1 - TRBV2 TGTGCCAGCAGTGGGACAGGAGGCACCGGGGCCAACGTCCTGACTTTC CASSGTGGTGANVLTF
16 TRBJ2-5 TRBD2 - TRBV4-1 TGCGCCAGCAGCCAAGAGATCGCGGGAGTCCAAGAGACCCAGTACTTC CASSQEIAGVQETQYF
11 TRBJ1-4 - - TRBV25-1 TGTGCCAGCAAACCGGACATGGAACTGTTTTTT CASKPDMELFF
14 TRBJ2-3 TRBD2 few TRBV7-3 TGTGCCAGCAGCTTGGCCAGCGGGAGTGATACGCAGTATTTT CASSLASGSDTQYF
14 TRBJ2-3 TRBD2 few TRBV7-3 TGTGCCAGCAGCCGAATAGCGGGAGCAGATACGCAGTATTTT CASSRIAGADTQYF
16 TRBJ2-2 - - TRBV14 TGTGCCAGCAGCCAAACGCTCAGGGGCCCCACCGGGGAGCTGTTTTTT CASSQTLRGPTGELFF
14 TRBJ2-7 TRBD2 few TRBV4-1 TGCGCCAGCAGCCTCGGGACTAGCGGGGACGAGCAGTACTTC CASSLGTSGDEQYF